This is a list of T cell receptor beta chains from one sample in a study of a mutant IDH1 vaccine in newly diagnosed glioma. Antigens for these TCRs are unknown. Sequencing used immunoSEQ multiplex PCR; TCRdb keeps in-frame clones, though not all of them. The top ten hold about 7% of the sample, which has about 48,000 clones, approximately 79% seen once. This specimen consisted of PBMCs, obtained from a glioma patient whose treatment included an IDH1 peptide vaccine. These receptors all come from a man between 35 and 55 years old with glioma. The CDR3 runs from the conserved cysteine through the conserved F or W. D genes are given only for firm matches. Some rows mark clone size as missing; the rest say once, few, many or name a class of expanded clone.

V: TRBV7-9
size: .
J: TRBJ1-1
D: TRBD1
length: 15
CDR3: CASSPRTGTNTEAFF
DNA: TGTGCCAGCAGCCCCCGGACAGGGACGAACACTGAAGCTTTCTTT

V: TRBV5-1
size: .
J: TRBJ2-3
D: .
length: 17
CDR3: CASSWDPGTVKGDTQYF
DNA: TGCGCCAGCAGCTGGGATCCCGGGACGGTTAAGGGAGATACGCAGTATTTT

V: TRBV7-9
size: .
J: TRBJ2-5
D: TRBD2
length: 13
CDR3: CASSGRGQETQYF
DNA: TGTGCCAGCAGCGGGAGGGGCCAAGAGACCCAGTACTTC

V: TRBV19
size: .
J: TRBJ1-6
D: .
length: 14
CDR3: CASRAGSRGSPLHF
DNA: TGTGCCAGTCGAGCGGGGTCGAGAGGCTCACCCCTCCACTTT

V: TRBV5-1
size: few
J: TRBJ1-1
D: TRBD1
length: 14
CDR3: CASSRQGVNTEAFF
DNA: TGCGCCAGCAGCCGACAGGGTGTGAACACTGAAGCTTTCTTT

V: TRBV7-9
size: .
J: TRBJ1-4
D: TRBD1
length: 16
CDR3: CASSLFQGAKNEKLFF
DNA: TGTGCCAGCAGCTTATTCCAGGGGGCGAAAAATGAAAAACTGTTTTTT

V: TRBV29-1
size: .
J: TRBJ1-5
D: .
length: 15
CDR3: CSVEVGVNSNQPQHF
DNA: TGCAGCGTTGAAGTCGGAGTGAATAGCAATCAGCCCCAGCATTTT

V: TRBV7-2
size: .
J: TRBJ1-3
D: .
length: 18
CDR3: CASSLSLLRLNPGNTIYF
DNA: TGTGCCAGCAGCCTTAGCCTCCTCAGGCTCAACCCTGGAAACACCATATATTTT

V: TRBV30
size: .
J: TRBJ2-1
D: .
length: 16
CDR3: CASSLLGGGSYNEQFF
DNA: TGTGCCTCCTCTCTCCTGGGGGGTGGCTCCTACAATGAGCAGTTCTTC

V: TRBV2
size: few
J: TRBJ1-1
D: .
length: 12
CDR3: CANPRRDTEAFF
DNA: TGTGCCAACCCGAGGCGGGATACTGAAGCTTTCTTT

V: TRBV6-5
size: .
J: TRBJ1-4
D: TRBD1
length: 16
CDR3: CASSYSQTGVNEKLFF
DNA: TGTGCCAGCAGTTACTCGCAGACAGGGGTTAATGAAAAACTGTTTTTT

V: TRBV5-8
size: .
J: TRBJ1-2
D: .
length: 12
CDR3: CASSWGSYGYTF
DNA: TGTGCCAGCAGCTGGGGGTCCTATGGCTACACCTTC

V: TRBV18
size: .
J: TRBJ2-7
D: .
length: 11
CDR3: CASSPRSAQYF
DNA: TGTGCCAGCTCACCTCGGTCCGCGCAGTACTTC

V: TRBV5-8
size: .
J: TRBJ1-2
D: .
length: 10
CDR3: CASSSAGGRF
DNA: TGTGCCAGCAGCTCGGCCGGGGGGCGCTTC

V: TRBV7-9
size: .
J: TRBJ2-7
D: .
length: 15
CDR3: CASSRVGGSTYEQYF
DNA: TGTGCCAGCAGCCGTGTGGGAGGCTCGACCTACGAGCAGTACTTC

V: TRBV7-9
size: .
J: TRBJ1-1
D: TRBD1
length: 14
CDR3: CASSFDRGPAEAFF
DNA: TGTGCCAGCAGCTTCGACAGGGGGCCAGCTGAAGCTTTCTTT

V: TRBV5-4
size: .
J: TRBJ2-1
D: .
length: 12
CDR3: CASSSGLLEQFF
DNA: TGTGCCAGCAGTTCCGGACTCCTTGAGCAGTTCTTC

V: TRBV5-1
size: .
J: TRBJ2-1
D: .
length: 15
CDR3: CASSLGQGPYNEQFF
DNA: TGCGCCAGCAGCTTGGGCCAGGGACCTTACAATGAGCAGTTCTTC

V: TRBV7-9
size: .
J: TRBJ1-2
D: TRBD1
length: 14
CDR3: CASSLEDRVGGYTF
DNA: TGTGCCAGCAGCTTAGAGGACAGGGTTGGTGGCTACACCTTC

V: TRBV23-1
size: .
J: TRBJ1-4
D: TRBD1
length: 15
CDR3: CASSQGTGANEKLFF
DNA: TGCGCCAGCAGTCAAGGGACAGGCGCTAATGAAAAACTGTTTTTT

V: TRBV18
size: once
J: TRBJ1-2
D: .
length: 14
CDR3: CASSQNTVSYGYTF
DNA: TGTGCCAGCTCACAGAATACCGTGAGCTATGGCTACACCTTC

V: TRBV10-3
size: .
J: TRBJ1-5
D: TRBD1
length: 15
CDR3: CAISETGGGNQPQHF
DNA: TGTGCCATCAGTGAGACAGGGGGAGGCAATCAGCCCCAGCATTTT

V: TRBV19
size: .
J: TRBJ2-3
D: .
length: 14
CDR3: CASTWAVSTDTQYF
DNA: TGTGCCAGTACCTGGGCCGTAAGCACAGATACGCAGTATTTT

V: TRBV5-1
size: few
J: TRBJ1-1
D: TRBD1
length: 15
CDR3: CASSLDGQGNTEAFF
DNA: TGCGCCAGCAGCTTGGATGGACAGGGGAACACTGAAGCTTTCTTT

V: TRBV6-5
size: .
J: TRBJ1-6
D: .
length: 15
CDR3: CASRPQGSLNSPLHF
DNA: TGTGCCAGCAGACCCCAGGGAAGTCTTAATTCACCCCTCCACTTT

V: TRBV2
size: .
J: TRBJ2-5
D: TRBD2
length: 15
CDR3: CASLTSGGAAETQYF
DNA: TGTGCCAGCCTTACTAGCGGGGGGGCCGCAGAGACCCAGTACTTC

V: TRBV5-4
size: .
J: TRBJ1-1
D: .
length: 15
CDR3: CASSLVGGLNTEAFF
DNA: TGTGCCAGCAGCTTGGTCGGGGGGCTGAACACTGAAGCTTTCTTT

V: TRBV6-5
size: .
J: TRBJ1-1
D: .
length: 13
CDR3: CASSYSLGLEAFF
DNA: TGTGCCAGCAGTTACTCCCTTGGACTGGAGGCTTTCTTT

V: TRBV27
size: .
J: TRBJ2-7
D: TRBD2
length: 14
CDR3: CASSLLAGLSEQYF
DNA: TGTGCCAGCAGTTTACTAGCGGGACTTAGCGAGCAGTACTTC

V: TRBV6-5
size: .
J: TRBJ1-5
D: .
length: 14
CDR3: CASSYLDSNQPQHF
DNA: TGTGCCAGCAGTTACTTGGACAGTAATCAGCCCCAGCATTTT

V: TRBV7-6
size: .
J: TRBJ1-1
D: .
length: 19
CDR3: CASSLALTTYDRENTEAFF
DNA: TGTGCCAGCAGCTTAGCCCTAACAACGTATGACAGAGAGAACACTGAAGCTTTCTTT

V: TRBV5-4
size: .
J: TRBJ1-1
D: .
length: 15
CDR3: CASSLGMGSNTEAFF
DNA: TGTGCCAGCAGCTTGGGTATGGGATCCAACACTGAAGCTTTCTTT

V: TRBV2
size: once
J: TRBJ2-3
D: TRBD1
length: 16
CDR3: CASSEGDSLFTDTQYF
DNA: TGTGCCAGCAGTGAAGGGGACAGCCTCTTCACAGATACGCAGTATTTT

V: TRBV19
size: .
J: TRBJ1-5
D: .
length: 13
CDR3: CASSISANQPQHF
DNA: TGTGCCAGTAGTATCAGCGCAAACCAGCCCCAGCATTTT

V: TRBV20-1
size: few
J: TRBJ2-7
D: .
length: 11
CDR3: CSALQGSRQYF
DNA: TGCAGTGCTTTACAGGGAAGTAGGCAGTACTTC

V: TRBV7-2
size: .
J: TRBJ2-1
D: .
length: 14
CDR3: CASSFTNSYNEQFF
DNA: TGTGCCAGCAGCTTCACAAACTCCTACAATGAGCAGTTCTTC

V: TRBV5-1
size: few
J: TRBJ2-3
D: .
length: 14
CDR3: CASSLDTGTDTQYF
DNA: TGCGCCAGCAGCTTGGATACCGGGACAGATACGCAGTATTTT

V: TRBV19
size: .
J: TRBJ1-1
D: .
length: 17
CDR3: CASSTLGGVGMNTEAFF
DNA: TGTGCCAGTAGTACCCTGGGAGGGGTCGGTATGAACACTGAAGCTTTCTTT

V: TRBV5-1
size: .
J: TRBJ2-2
D: .
length: 16
CDR3: CASTPMGVSNTGELFF
DNA: TGCGCCAGCACCCCCATGGGGGTCTCGAACACCGGGGAGCTGTTTTTT

V: TRBV6-5
size: .
J: TRBJ1-1
D: .
length: 14
CDR3: CASSYSRVNTEAFF
DNA: TGTGCCAGCAGTTACTCGAGAGTGAACACTGAAGCTTTCTTT

V: TRBV10-3
size: once
J: TRBJ2-7
D: .
length: 13
CDR3: CAISESPGYEQYF
DNA: TGTGCCATCAGTGAGTCGCCGGGATACGAGCAGTACTTC

V: TRBV14
size: .
J: TRBJ1-2
D: .
length: 13
CDR3: CASSLFRTNGYTF
DNA: TGTGCCAGCAGCCTTTTTCGGACAAATGGCTACACCTTC

V: TRBV19
size: .
J: TRBJ1-6
D: TRBD1
length: 16
CDR3: CASSISLRQGNSPLHF
DNA: TGTGCCAGTAGTATCTCGTTGCGACAGGGGAATTCACCCCTCCACTTT

V: TRBV4-1
size: .
J: TRBJ2-5
D: TRBD1
length: 16
CDR3: CASSQVQDRLMETQYF
DNA: TGCGCCAGCAGCCAAGTTCAGGACAGGTTGATGGAGACCCAGTACTTC

V: TRBV6-5
size: large
J: TRBJ1-5
D: .
length: 12
CDR3: CASSPFEGAQHF
DNA: TGTGCCAGCAGCCCCTTCGAGGGGGCCCAGCATTTT